This T cell receptor (beta chain) was captured by sequencing in a study of identifying expanded T cells in peripheral blood. From germline, CDR1 is SGHAT and CDR2 FQNNGV. CDR3 size: 14 residues. With V trimmed by 3 bases and J by 4 bases, 3 bases remained unmatched. Some clones are missing from TCRdb's copy, which holds only in-frame ones; the method was immunoSEQ multiplex PCR. The sample shows 95,000 to 100,000 clones, roughly 87% of them seen only once. This clone has just one count. The sample consisted of blood. The chain carries TRBV11-2 and TRBJ2-1; 7 bases align to TRBD1. This sequence originates from a person aged 18-70 years in good health. CDR3 sequence reads: CASSLTGQYNEQFF. CDR3 in DNA: TGTGCCAGCAGCTTGACAGGGCAATACAATGAGCAGTTCTTC.